The next 31 T cell receptor beta chains were all read from a single sample in a study of patients and donors after allogeneic stem cell transplantation. TCRdb itself ran the RT-PCR reads through MiXCR, one entry per CDR3 protein. The data contain roughly 940,000 distinct CDR3 sequences, about a sixth of them singletons. The specimen sequenced was blood, either unsorted or a sorted T cell fraction (not recorded which). These receptors all come from a human donor who was either an allogeneic HSCT recipient or a stem cell or donor lymphocyte infusion donor (not recorded which). It is not recorded whose cells these are; they may come from a transplant donor.

The table lists this clonotype with a few counts. The chain uses TRBV5-1 and TRBJ1-2; D gene ambiguous. The CDR3 has 13 amino acids. CDR1 is SGHRS and CDR2 is YFSETQ in the germline V gene. The ends were cut back, 5 bases at V and 0 bases at J, with 8 bases in the middle. Here the CDR3 reads CASSRDANYGYTF. The CDR3 nucleotides are TGCGCCAGCAGTCGCGATGCTAACTATGGCTACACCTTC.

This rearrangement joins TRBV5-1 to TRBJ1-1; 7 nucleotides agree with TRBD1. V lost 4 bases, J lost 2 bases, and 8 bases stayed unmatched. The CDR3 spans 15 residues. In germline, CDR1 is SGHRS, CDR2 YFSETQ. In nucleotides, the CDR3 is TGCGCCAGCAGCGAACACAGGGGACTAAACACTGAAGCTTTCTTT. It is translated as CASSEHRGLNTEAFF. The whole variable domain, remainder taken from reference TRBV5-1 and TRBJ1-1, is KAGVTQTPRYLIKTRGQQVTLSCSPISGHRSVSWYQQTPGQGLQFLFEYFSETQRNKGNFPGRFSGRQFSNSRSEMNVSTLELGDSALYLCASSEHRGLNTEAFFGQGTRLTVV.

The chain couples TRBV6-5 to TRBJ2-1; tentatively, D is TRBD2 (5 bases). This CDR3 has 11 residues. V lost 8 bases, J lost 5 bases, and 7 bases lay in between. Germline V gene data show CDR1 as MNHEY and CDR2 as SVGAGI. The CDR3 DNA is TGTGCCAGCGCCGGGGACAATGAGCAGTTCTTC. This gives the protein CASAGDNEQFF.

In this sample, this clonotype turned up a few times. The genes are TRBV29-1 and TRBJ1-1; a possible D gene is TRBD1 (6 bases). The germline V gene has CDR1 SQVTM and CDR2 ANQGSEA. V was shortened by 6 bases and J by 0 bases, with 23 bases between the two germline ends. The length of the CDR3 is 17 residues. For the CDR3, the DNA is TGCAGCGTACATTCCGGTAGGGGGAAATACATGAACACTGAAGCTTTCTTT. Protein sequence: CSVHSGRGKYMNTEAFF.

This chain joins TRBV20-1 and TRBJ1-2; D call uncertain. Between the trimmed V and J ends, which lost 3 bases and 5 bases, there was a span of 13 bases. In germline, CDR1 is DFQATT, CDR2 SNEGSKA (reference sequence). The CDR3 length is 13 residues. The CDR3 bases are TGCAGTGCTAGGAGGACCCAGGAGTATGGCTACACCTTC. Amino acid sequence: CSARRTQEYGYTF.

This clonotype came up a few times. The genes are TRBV28 and TRBJ2-7, with 12 bases matching TRBD2. The CDR3 has 15 residues. From germline, CDR1 is MDHEN and CDR2 SYDVKM. V lost 6 bases to trimming and J lost 2 bases; unmatched junction nucleotides: 5. This CDR3 is CASSPASGGAYEQYF. For the CDR3, the DNA is TGTGCCAGCAGCCCCGCTAGCGGGGGGGCCTACGAGCAGTACTTC.

This clonotype was seen only a few times. The chain couples TRBV7-3 to TRBJ2-3; D gene uncertain. Germline CDR1 is SGHTA and CDR2 is FQGTGA. The CDR3 is made up of 15 amino acids. V was trimmed by 1 base and J by 3 bases, leaving 11 bases between them. The CDR3 sequence: CASSLMGIKTDTQYF. The CDR3 DNA reads as TGTGCCAGCAGCTTAATGGGTATTAAGACAGATACGCAGTATTTT.

This clonotype was observed a handful of times. The chain links TRBV6-1 to TRBJ2-1; possible D gene TRBD1, 6 bases. The germline gives CDR1 MNHNS, CDR2 SASEGT. Trimming took off 4 bases at V and 6 bases at J, with 16 bases between the two ends. The CDR3 extends over 15 amino acids. The CDR3 sequence: CASSGVFGGRNEQFF. In DNA form, the CDR3 reads TGTGCCAGCAGTGGGGTCTTTGGGGGCCGCAATGAGCAGTTCTTC.

V is TRBV29-1 and J is TRBJ2-3; tentative D call: TRBD2 (5 bases). The V and J ends lost 3 bases and 8 bases respectively, with 12 bases between them. This CDR3 contains 12 residues. The germline V gene encodes CDR1 SQVTM and CDR2 ANQGSEA. CDR3 residues: CSVDRTLVTQYF. The CDR3 DNA is TGCAGCGTTGATCGGACTCTGGTTACGCAGTATTTT.

The chain carries TRBV27 and TRBJ1-5; perhaps TRBD1 as D (6 bases). The ends were cut back, 4 bases at V and 7 bases at J, with 23 bases in the middle. Germline CDR1 MNHEY, CDR2 SMNVEV (reference sequence). The CDR3 contains 17 residues. In DNA form, the CDR3 reads TGTGCCAGCAGTTCTCCAAACAGGGAGGCCCCACGCCAGCCCCAGCATTTT. Translation gives CASSSPNREAPRQPQHF.

This rearrangement joins TRBV6-5 to TRBJ2-5; no clear D gene. Deletions cut 9 bases from V and 0 bases from J, with 8 bases between. This CDR3 has 12 residues. The germline V gene encodes CDR1 MNHEY and CDR2 SVGAGI. The CDR3 spells CASGRYQETQYF. In DNA form, the CDR3 reads TGTGCCAGTGGACGTTACCAAGAGACCCAGTACTTC.

The V and J genes are TRBV9 and TRBJ1-1, with 7 bases fitting TRBD1. There are 16 residues in the CDR3. J was trimmed by 4 bases and V by 3 bases; bases with no gene match: 12. Germline V gene data show CDR1 as SGDLS and CDR2 as YYNGEE. The CDR3 sequence: CASSALGQLWGTEAFF. Written as DNA, the CDR3 is TGTGCCAGCAGCGCGTTGGGACAGCTTTGGGGCACTGAAGCTTTCTTT.

This clonotype was detected a few times. V gene TRBV5-1 combines with J gene TRBJ1-6; TRBD1 agrees at 9 bases. CDR3 length: 16 residues. Germline loops: CDR1 SGHRS, CDR2 YFSETQ. J gave up 8 bases and V 0 bases, and 6 bases lay outside the gene matches. CDR3 bases: TGCGCCAGCAGCTTGGATGTACGGACAGGGGATTCACCCCTCCACTTT. Translation: CASSLDVRTGDSPLHF.

This clonotype has only a few counts. The V call is TRBV6-5, the J call TRBJ2-3; D possibly corresponds to TRBD2 (6 bases). This CDR3 has 16 residues. Germline CDR1 MNHEY, CDR2 SVGAGI. Trimming took 2 bases from V and 5 from J, leaving 17 bases between them. CDR3 loop: CASSYVRGGVEDTQYF. For the CDR3, the DNA is TGTGCCAGCAGTTACGTGCGGGGTGGGGTGGAAGATACGCAGTATTTT.

V usage is TRBV7-3 and J usage is TRBJ2-1; 12 bases are shared with TRBD2. J was trimmed by 5 bases and V by 5 bases; bases with no gene match: 7. The CDR3 spans 16 residues. Germline CDR1 is SGHTA and CDR2 is FQGTGA. The CDR3 reads CASSPWTSGENNEQFF. CDR3 DNA sequence: TGTGCCAGCAGCCCCTGGACTAGCGGGGAGAACAATGAGCAGTTCTTC.

This clonotype was picked up a small number of times. The genes are TRBV29-1 and TRBJ2-3; D is ambiguous. V was shortened by 1 base and J by 9 bases, with 11 bases between the two germline ends. Germline values: CDR1 SQVTM, CDR2 ANQGSEA. The CDR3 contains 12 residues. The CDR3: CSVEGAGPTQYF. CDR3 nucleotide sequence: TGCAGCGTTGAAGGAGCAGGACCGACGCAGTATTTT.

The rearrangement links TRBV6-1 to TRBJ1-5, with a weak D call TRBD1 (5 bases). Trimming took 6 bases from V and 5 from J, leaving 11 bases between them. The CDR3 covers 13 residues. CDR1 and CDR2 from the germline V gene are MNHNS and SASEGT. CDR3 sequence (DNA): TGTGCCAGCAGCGACAGCCGATATCAGCCCCAGCATTTT. This sequence encodes CASSDSRYQPQHF.

The chain recombines TRBV4-2 with TRBJ1-2; possible D gene TRBD1, 5 bases. The CDR3 is 19 residues long. Germline V gene data show CDR1 as LGHNA and CDR2 as YNFKEQ. The V gene lost 0 bases and the J gene lost 4 bases, with 24 bases spanning the gap. CDR3 DNA sequence: TGTGCCAGCAGCCAAGAATACGGGCAGGGCCAACCTATCTCCTATGGCTACACCTTC. Translation: CASSQEYGQGQPISYGYTF.

The V call is TRBV5-1, the J call TRBJ2-7; no clear D gene. V lost 0 bases, J lost 0 bases, and 13 bases lay in between. Germline assignment: CDR1 SGHRS and CDR2 YFSETQ. The CDR3 runs 16 residues. The CDR3 spells CASSLGTGSSSYEQYF. The CDR3 DNA reads TGCGCCAGCAGCTTGGGCACCGGGTCAAGCTCCTACGAGCAGTACTTC.

The chain joins TRBV4-2 to TRBJ1-1; 7 nucleotides match TRBD1. Germline-derived CDR1 and CDR2 are LGHNA and YNFKEQ. The CDR3 loop spans 15 amino acids. Trimming removed 6 bases from V and 5 bases from J; junction bases left unmatched: 12. The DNA of the CDR3 is TGTGCCAGCAGACGAAGACAGGGTGGGAAAACTGAAGCTTTCTTT. The encoded protein is CASRRRQGGKTEAFF.

The chain joins TRBV7-6 to TRBJ2-7; D is unresolved. CDR1 and CDR2 (germline): SGHVS, FNYEAQ. Trimming removed 9 bases from V and 4 bases from J, with 16 bases in between. The CDR3 spans 13 residues. The CDR3 reads CASSIGRLYEQYF. CDR3 coding DNA: TGTGCCAGTTCCATTGGACGGCTTTACGAGCAGTACTTC.

The chain has TRBV20-1 and TRBJ2-5; unclear D gene. The CDR3 totals 11 residues. From germline, CDR1 is DFQATT and CDR2 SNEGSKA (reference sequence). Trimming stripped 2 bases from V and 5 bases from J, with 6 bases between. In DNA form, the CDR3 reads TGCAGTGCTAGATTATCGGAGACCCAGTACTTC. Translating gives CSARLSETQYF.

This clonotype was recorded at least ten times. The V gene is TRBV27, the J gene TRBJ2-3, with D possibly being TRBD1 or TRBD2 (6 bases each). V was trimmed by 3 bases and J by 1 base, leaving 11 bases between them. Germline V gives CDR1 MNHEY, CDR2 SMNVEV (reference sequence). This CDR3 region has 15 residues. DNA for the CDR3: TGTGCCAGCAGTTTGGAGGGGGTAGGCACAGATACGCAGTATTTT. This gives the protein CASSLEGVGTDTQYF.

This clonotype has just a few counts. V usage is TRBV20-1 and J usage is TRBJ2-5; D call uncertain. V was shortened by 3 bases and J by 5 bases, with 13 bases between the two germline ends. Per germline, CDR1 DFQATT and CDR2 SNEGSKA (reference sequence). The CDR3 consists of 13 residues. CDR3 in amino acids: CSASNPIRETQYF. CDR3 sequence (DNA): TGCAGTGCTAGCAACCCCATAAGGGAGACCCAGTACTTC.

This clonotype has just a few counts. Written as DNA, the CDR3 is TGTGCCAGCAGTGAATCTAGGGACAACCGATACAATGAGCAGTTCTTC. The encoded protein is CASSESRDNRYNEQFF. This chain joins TRBV2 and TRBJ2-1; TRBD1 might be the D (6 bases). CDR3 size: 16 residues. Germline loops: CDR1 SNHLY, CDR2 FYNNEI. V gave up 2 bases and J gave up 4 bases, with 15 bases separating them.

This clonotype was seen more than once but under ten times. Since a much larger clone is just one base distant, this may be a read error. The rearrangement uses TRBV5-1 and TRBJ1-1, with 9 bases aligning to TRBD1. Losses at the gene ends were 4 bases for V and 0 bases for J; bases not matched to a gene: 4. Germline loops: CDR1 SGHRS, CDR2 YFSETQ. There are 15 residues in the CDR3. CDR3 DNA sequence: TGCGCCAGCAGCGCGGGACAGGGAATGAACACTGAAGCTTTCTTT. This translates into CASSAGQGMNTEAFF. Full variable domain (missing parts from reference TRBV5-1 and TRBJ1-1): KAGVTQTPRYLIKTRGQQVTLSCSPISGHRSVSWYQQTPGQGLQFLFEYFSETQRNKGNFPGRFSGRQFSNSRSEMNVSTLELGDSALYLCASSAGQGMNTEAFFGQGTRLTVV.

The rearrangement uses TRBV5-6 and TRBJ2-7, with TRBD2 matching 7 bases. The germline V gene has CDR1 SGHDT and CDR2 YYEEEE. The CDR3 extends over 13 amino acids. J lost 2 bases, V lost 3 bases, and 2 bases had no gene match. The DNA of the CDR3 is TGTGCCAGCAGCTGGGAGGGAACCTACGAGCAGTACTTC. Its protein product is CASSWEGTYEQYF.

The sample holds one count of this clonotype. J is TRBJ2-7 and V is TRBV12-3 or TRBV12-4; either TRBD1 or TRBD2 may supply D (5 bases each). This CDR3 comprises 11 residues. V lost 7 bases and J lost 10, with 14 bases in between. The CDR3 coding sequence is TGTGCCAGCAACGAGGGGCTTCGCCAGTACTTC. Its translation: CASNEGLRQYF.

This clonotype was counted only a few times. This chain joins TRBV15 and TRBJ2-2, with TRBD2 matching over 7 bases. This CDR3 region has 15 residues. CDR1 LNHNV and CDR2 YYDKDF come from the germline V gene (reference sequence). J was trimmed by 5 bases and V by 0 bases; bases with no gene match: 3. CDR3 residues: CATSREGLKTGELFF. The CDR3 bases are TGTGCCACCAGCAGAGAGGGACTAAAGACCGGGGAGCTGTTTTTT. The whole variable domain, filled in from reference TRBV15 and TRBJ2-2, reads DAMVIQNPRYQVTQFGKPVTLSCSQTLNHNVMYWYQQKSSQAPKLLFHYYDKDFNNEADTPDNFQSRRPNTSFCFLDIRSPGLGDTAMYLCATSREGLKTGELFFGEGSRLTVL.

This clonotype was seen repeatedly, ten times or more. V is TRBV7-2 and J is TRBJ2-3, with 14 bases matching TRBD2. CDR1 and CDR2 from the germline V gene are SGHTA and FQGNSA. After removal of 6 bases from V and 2 bases from J, the junction contained 4 bases not matched to a gene. This CDR3 has 16 amino acids. The CDR3 DNA reads TGTGCCAGCAGTAGACTAGCGGGGGGGCTCACAGATACGCAGTATTTT. This gives the protein CASSRLAGGLTDTQYF. Drawing the rest from reference TRBV7-2 and TRBJ2-3, the complete variable domain is GAGVSQSPSNKVTEKGKDVELRCDPISGHTALYWYRQSLGQGLEFLIYFQGNSAPDKSGLPSDRFSAERTGGSVSTLTIQRTQQEDSAVYLCASSRLAGGLTDTQYFGPGTRLTVL.

This clonotype was recorded a few times. V and J are TRBV5-1 and TRBJ1-1, with D unclear. The V gene's germline CDR1 is SGHRS and CDR2 YFSETQ. This CDR3 is built from 13 residues. The germline V and J ends were trimmed by 1 base and 1 base, with 5 bases remaining between them. The CDR3 reads CASSLKWNTEAFF. In DNA form, the CDR3 reads TGCGCCAGCAGCTTGAAGTGGAACACTGAAGCTTTCTTT.